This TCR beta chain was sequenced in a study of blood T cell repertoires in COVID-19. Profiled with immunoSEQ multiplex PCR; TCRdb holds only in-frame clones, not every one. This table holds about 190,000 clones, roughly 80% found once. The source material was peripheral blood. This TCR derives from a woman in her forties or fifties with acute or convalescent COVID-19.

For the CDR3, the DNA is TGTGCCAGCGGACAAGACAGGGTAAGGGCCGAGCAGTACTTC. It yields the protein CASGQDRVRAEQYF. This sequence joins TRBV27 and TRBJ2-7; 7 bases align to TRBD1. CDR1 and CDR2 (germline): MNHEY, SMNVEV (reference sequence). Trimming took 8 bases from V and 6 from J; bases not matched to a gene: 13. The length of the CDR3 is 14 residues.